Listed below are T cell receptor beta chains from one sample, sequenced in a study of T-cell reconstitution after alpha-beta-depleted transplantation in children. Each CDR3 protein gets one entry after TCRdb re-called the PCR reads with MiXCR. The sample lists around 440,000 distinct CDR3 sequences, 8% to 11% occurring once. The material sequenced was PBMCs, taken before TCRalphabeta/CD19-depleted stem cell transplant. The receptors stem from a child aged 2-15 years with inherited bone marrow failure, due to receive a stem cell transplant. CDR3s include the opening cysteine and the closing phenylalanine or tryptophan. Each record gives: clone size, D gene, J gene, V gene, CDR3 protein, CDR3 DNA. A D gene is named only where the DNA matches it firmly. Size tells how often a clone was seen (once, few, many) or the class of an expanded clone, and some rows leave it out.

NA,TRBD2,TRBJ2-1,TRBV30,CAWSEAGNYNEQFF,TGTGCCTGGAGTGAAGCGGGAAACTACAATGAGCAGTTCTTC
many,NA,TRBJ2-1,TRBV25-1,CASIGTWGYNEQFF,TGTGCCAGCATAGGGACTTGGGGCTACAATGAGCAGTTCTTC
few,NA,TRBJ2-7,TRBV20-1,CSARGPGTATYEQYF,TGCAGTGCTAGAGGCCCCGGGACCGCGACCTACGAGCAGTACTTC
many,TRBD2,TRBJ2-1,TRBV24-1,CATSDISGGEKNEQFF,TGTGCCACCAGTGATATCAGCGGGGGAGAGAAAAATGAGCAGTTCTTC
many,TRBD1,TRBJ2-1,TRBV12-3/TRBV12-4,CASSLRDRQVNEQFF,TGTGCCAGCAGCCTCCGGGACAGACAAGTCAATGAGCAGTTCTTC
many,TRBD2,TRBJ2-1,TRBV27,CASTYLAGGRNEQFF,TGTGCCAGCACTTATCTAGCGGGAGGGCGGAATGAGCAGTTCTTC
many,TRBD1,TRBJ1-2,TRBV29-1,CSVEDGTGNYGYTF,TGCAGCGTTGAAGATGGGACAGGGAACTATGGCTACACCTTC
few,NA,TRBJ2-7,TRBV27,CASSLTGSPFYEQYF,TGTGCCAGCAGTTTAACGGGCAGCCCTTTCTACGAGCAGTACTTC
many,NA,TRBJ2-5,TRBV2,CASSEFQKETQYF,TGTGCCAGCAGTGAATTCCAGAAAGAGACCCAGTACTTC
few,TRBD2,TRBJ2-2,TRBV12-3/TRBV12-4,CASRPLAGGTGELFF,TGTGCCAGCAGGCCTCTAGCGGGTGGGACCGGGGAGCTGTTTTTT
NA,TRBD2,TRBJ2-7,TRBV15,CATSPRPLAGWADQYF,TGTGCCACCAGCCCCCGACCGCTAGCGGGCTGGGCGGATCAGTACTTC
many,NA,TRBJ2-1,TRBV20-1,CSAEENEQFF,TGCAGTGCTGAAGAGAATGAGCAGTTCTTC
many,NA,TRBJ2-7,TRBV12-3/TRBV12-4,CASSFGTRYEQYF,TGTGCCAGCAGTTTCGGCACCCGGTACGAGCAGTACTTC
many,TRBD2,TRBJ2-3,TRBV5-1,CASSLAAGGVADTQYF,TGCGCCAGCAGCTTGGCGGCGGGAGGGGTCGCAGATACGCAGTATTTT
few,NA,TRBJ2-7,TRBV11-3,CASSSRPRAVGAWDAFYEQYF,TGTGCCAGCAGCTCCCGACCCCGGGCCGTGGGCGCGTGGGACGCATTCTACGAGCAGTACTTC
once,TRBD1,TRBJ1-2,TRBV30,CAWSRGVNYGYTF,TGTGCCTGGAGCAGGGGGGTTAACTATGGCTACACCTTC
many,TRBD2,TRBJ2-2,TRBV5-1,CASSPGGLTNTGELFF,TGCGCCAGCAGCCCGGGGGGACTAACGAACACCGGGGAGCTGTTTTTT
many,TRBD2,TRBJ2-2,TRBV20-1,CSARDGLAGLDGELFF,TGCAGTGCTAGAGATGGACTAGCGGGACTAGACGGGGAGCTGTTTTTT
NA,TRBD1,TRBJ1-1,TRBV7-8,CASSSPGQGHTEAFF,TGTGCCAGCAGCTCACCGGGACAGGGACACACTGAAGCTTTCTTT
many,NA,TRBJ2-3,TRBV5-6,CASSFRLEHTDTQYF,TGTGCCAGCAGCTTTCGACTAGAACACACAGATACGCAGTATTTT
many,NA,TRBJ1-2,TRBV29-1,CSVAGGYGYTF,TGCAGCGTTGCTGGAGGATATGGCTACACCTTC
many,NA,TRBJ1-5,TRBV12-3/TRBV12-4,CASSEGGNQPQHF,TGTGCCAGCAGTGAAGGGGGCAATCAGCCCCAGCATTTT
NA,TRBD2,TRBJ2-1,TRBV13,CASSGLDNNEQFF,TGTGCCAGCAGCGGACTAGACAACAATGAGCAGTTCTTC
many,NA,TRBJ1-1,TRBV5-1,CASSLYDLNTEAFF,TGCGCCAGCAGCCTATACGACCTGAACACTGAAGCTTTCTTT
many,NA,TRBJ2-1,TRBV12-3/TRBV12-4,CASSLLGGASSYNEQFF,TGTGCCAGCAGTCTGTTGGGGGGAGCCAGCTCCTACAATGAGCAGTTCTTC
many,TRBD1,TRBJ2-7,TRBV18,CASSGGTGGYEQYF,TGTGCCAGCTCAGGTGGGACAGGGGGCTACGAGCAGTACTTC
NA,NA,TRBJ2-2,TRBV5-6,CASSLGVNTGELFF,TGTGCCAGCAGCTTGGGGGTGAACACCGGGGAGCTGTTTTTT
many,TRBD1,TRBJ2-2,TRBV24-1,CATRETGSDDANTGELFF,TGTGCCACCAGGGAGACAGGGAGCGACGACGCGAACACCGGGGAGCTGTTTTTT
many,NA,TRBJ2-5,TRBV12-3/TRBV12-4,CASSPLDPQTQYF,TGTGCCAGCAGTCCACTGGACCCACAGACCCAGTACTTC
NA,NA,TRBJ2-2,TRBV5-4,CASSLTGLSGELFF,TGTGCCAGCAGCTTGACCGGACTGAGCGGGGAGCTGTTTTTT
many,NA,TRBJ2-5,TRBV20-1,CSPHKGQETQYF,TGCAGTCCTCATAAGGGCCAAGAGACCCAGTACTTC
many,TRBD1,TRBJ1-5,TRBV12-3/TRBV12-4,CASSRAETGHQPQHF,TGTGCCAGCAGCCGCGCTGAGACAGGGCATCAGCCCCAGCATTTT
few,NA,TRBJ2-5,TRBV30,CAWSARGKQETQYF,TGTGCCTGGAGCGCCAGGGGAAAACAAGAGACCCAGTACTTC
many,NA,TRBJ1-6,TRBV4-3,CASSQTVRGNSPLHF,TGCGCCAGCAGCCAAACTGTCCGGGGTAATTCACCCCTCCACTTT
many,NA,TRBJ1-1,TRBV4-3,CASSQGNEGNTEAFF,TGCGCCAGCAGCCAAGGTAACGAGGGGAACACTGAAGCTTTCTTT
many,NA,TRBJ1-1,TRBV6-1,CASSESYTEAFF,TGTGCCAGCAGTGAGAGCTACACTGAAGCTTTCTTT
NA,NA,TRBJ1-2,TRBV7-9,CASSQTDGPSPGDGYTF,TGTGCCAGCAGCCAAACCGACGGGCCATCCCCCGGGGATGGCTACACCTTC
many,TRBD2,TRBJ2-3,TRBV7-7,CASSLQAGVVDTQYF,TGTGCCAGCAGCTTACAAGCGGGAGTGGTGGATACGCAGTATTTT
NA,NA,TRBJ2-5,TRBV7-2,CASSTNRIAETQYF,TGTGCCAGCAGCACTAATCGGATAGCAGAGACCCAGTACTTC
few,NA,TRBJ1-5,TRBV6-2/TRBV6-3,CASSERTTRRWNQPQHF,TGTGCCAGCAGCGAACGGACAACTCGGAGGTGGAATCAGCCCCAGCATTTT
many,NA,TRBJ2-3,TRBV6-2/TRBV6-3,CASSYFYGGSTDTQYF,TGTGCCAGCAGTTACTTCTACGGCGGGAGCACAGATACGCAGTATTTT
many,NA,TRBJ2-1,TRBV29-1,CSVEEGALGDEQFF,TGCAGCGTTGAAGAGGGAGCCCTGGGCGATGAGCAGTTCTTC
NA,NA,TRBJ2-2,TRBV24-1,CATSAVIGVDTGELFF,TGTGCCACCAGCGCCGTTATTGGGGTGGACACCGGGGAGCTGTTTTTT
NA,TRBD1,TRBJ1-3,TRBV7-8,CASSSGQGEGNTIYF,TGTGCCAGCAGCTCCGGACAGGGAGAAGGAAACACCATATATTTT
many,NA,TRBJ2-4,TRBV20-1,CSARWAPIQYF,TGCAGTGCGAGATGGGCTCCCATTCAGTACTTC
many,NA,TRBJ1-1,TRBV12-3/TRBV12-4,CASSPHRARTEAFF,TGTGCCAGCAGTCCCCACAGGGCTCGGACTGAAGCTTTCTTT
many,TRBD1,TRBJ2-7,TRBV4-3,CASSQDGTANRYEQYF,TGCGCCAGCAGCCAAGATGGGACAGCCAACCGTTACGAGCAGTACTTC
few,NA,TRBJ2-7,TRBV12-3/TRBV12-4,CASSPTSGVDEQYF,TGTGCCAGCAGCCCTACTTCAGGGGTCGACGAGCAGTACTTC
many,NA,TRBJ2-7,TRBV2,CASTFAYEQYF,TGTGCCAGCACGTTCGCCTACGAGCAGTACTTC
few,TRBD2,TRBJ2-1,TRBV5-1,CASSRRTSGSENEQFF,TGCGCCAGCAGCCGTAGGACTAGCGGGAGCGAGAATGAGCAGTTCTTC
many,NA,TRBJ2-1,TRBV20-1,CSAQSGSGYNEQFF,TGCAGTGCTCAATCCGGGAGCGGGTACAATGAGCAGTTCTTC
NA,NA,TRBJ2-4,TRBV3-1,CASSQGRVFHRVAKNIQYF,TGTGCCAGCAGCCAAGGGCGGGTTTTTCACAGAGTAGCCAAAAACATTCAGTACTTC
NA,NA,TRBJ2-7,TRBV23-1,CASSFRTAPYEQYF,TGCGCCAGCAGTTTCCGGACAGCCCCCTACGAGCAGTACTTC